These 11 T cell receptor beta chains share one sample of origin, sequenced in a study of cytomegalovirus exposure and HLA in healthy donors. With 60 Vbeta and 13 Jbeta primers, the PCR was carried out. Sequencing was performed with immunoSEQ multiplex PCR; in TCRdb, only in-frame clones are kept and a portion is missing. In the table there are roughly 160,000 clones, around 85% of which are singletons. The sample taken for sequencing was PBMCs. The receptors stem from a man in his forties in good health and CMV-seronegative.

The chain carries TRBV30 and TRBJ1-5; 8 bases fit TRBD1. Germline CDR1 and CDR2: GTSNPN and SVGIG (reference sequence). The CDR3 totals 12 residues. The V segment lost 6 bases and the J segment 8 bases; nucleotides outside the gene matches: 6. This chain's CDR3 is CACDRGGEPQHF. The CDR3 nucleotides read TGTGCCTGCGACAGGGGAGGGGAGCCCCAGCATTTT.

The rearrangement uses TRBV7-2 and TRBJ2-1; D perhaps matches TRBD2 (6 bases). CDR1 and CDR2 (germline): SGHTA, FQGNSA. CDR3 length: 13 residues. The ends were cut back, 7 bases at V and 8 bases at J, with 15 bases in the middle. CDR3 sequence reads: CASILGGGYEQFF. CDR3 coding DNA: TGTGCCAGCATCTTGGGGGGTGGGTATGAGCAGTTCTTC.

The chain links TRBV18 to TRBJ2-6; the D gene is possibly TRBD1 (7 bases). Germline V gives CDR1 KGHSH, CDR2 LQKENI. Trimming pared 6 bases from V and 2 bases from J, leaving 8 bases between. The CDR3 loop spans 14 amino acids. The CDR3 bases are TGTGCCAGCTCCAGGGGGGCTGGGGCCAACGTCCTGACTTTC. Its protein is CASSRGAGANVLTF.

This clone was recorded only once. The CDR3 nucleotides read TGTGCCAGCAGCTCCGGACAGGGAGTAGAGACCCAGTACTTC. It yields the protein CASSSGQGVETQYF. The chain uses TRBV11-2 and TRBJ2-5, with TRBD1 matching 8 bases. The ends lost 4 bases at V and 4 bases at J; junction bases unmatched: 5. Germline loops: CDR1 SGHAT, CDR2 FQNNGV. CDR3 length equals 14 residues. The full variable domain, rest sourced from reference TRBV11-2 and TRBJ2-5, is EAGVAQSPRYKIIEKRQSVAFWCNPISGHATLYWYQQILGQGPKLLIQFQNNGVVDDSQLPKDRFSAERLKGVDSTLKIQPAKLEDSAVYLCASSSGQGVETQYFGPGTRLLVL.

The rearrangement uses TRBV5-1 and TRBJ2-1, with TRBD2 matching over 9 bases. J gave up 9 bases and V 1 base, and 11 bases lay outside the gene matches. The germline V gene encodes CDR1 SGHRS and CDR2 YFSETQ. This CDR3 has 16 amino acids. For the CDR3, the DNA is TGCGCCAGCAGCTTGAGTATCGGCGGGGGGGCCGTTGAGCAGTTCTTC. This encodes CASSLSIGGGAVEQFF.

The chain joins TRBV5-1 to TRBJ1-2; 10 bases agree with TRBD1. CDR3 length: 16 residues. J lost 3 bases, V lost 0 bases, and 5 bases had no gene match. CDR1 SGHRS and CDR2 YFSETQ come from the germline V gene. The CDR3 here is CASSLDGTGAHYGYTF. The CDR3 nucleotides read TGCGCCAGCAGCTTGGACGGGACAGGGGCTCACTATGGCTACACCTTC.

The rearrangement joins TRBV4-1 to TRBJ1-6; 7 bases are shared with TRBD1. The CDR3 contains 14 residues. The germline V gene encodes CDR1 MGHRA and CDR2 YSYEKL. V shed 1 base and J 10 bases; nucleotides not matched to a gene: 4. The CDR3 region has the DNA TGCGCCAGCAGCCAAGGACAGGGTGTGTCACCCCTCCACTTT. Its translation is CASSQGQGVSPLHF.

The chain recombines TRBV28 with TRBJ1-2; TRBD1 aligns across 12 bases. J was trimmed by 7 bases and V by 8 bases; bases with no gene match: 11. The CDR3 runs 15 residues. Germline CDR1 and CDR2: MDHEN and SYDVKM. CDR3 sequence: CASAEGTGGKGGYTF. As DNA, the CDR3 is TGTGCCAGCGCGGAAGGGACAGGGGGCAAGGGTGGCTACACCTTC.

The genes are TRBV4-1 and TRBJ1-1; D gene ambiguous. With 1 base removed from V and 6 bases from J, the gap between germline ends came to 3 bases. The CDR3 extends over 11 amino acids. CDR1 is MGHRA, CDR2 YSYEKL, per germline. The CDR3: CASSQASEAFF. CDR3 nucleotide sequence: TGCGCCAGCAGCCAAGCCTCTGAAGCTTTCTTT.

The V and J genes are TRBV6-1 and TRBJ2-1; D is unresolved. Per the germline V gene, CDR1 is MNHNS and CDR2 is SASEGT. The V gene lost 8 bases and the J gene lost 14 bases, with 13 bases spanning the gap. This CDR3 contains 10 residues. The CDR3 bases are TGTGCCAGCGGGTCTCGTGACAAGTTCTTC. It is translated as CASGSRDKFF.

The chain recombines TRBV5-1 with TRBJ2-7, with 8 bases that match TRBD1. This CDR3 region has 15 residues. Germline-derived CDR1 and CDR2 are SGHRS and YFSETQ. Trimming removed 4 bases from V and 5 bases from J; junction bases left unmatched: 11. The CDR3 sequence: CASSPRTGSTHEQYF. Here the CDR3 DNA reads TGCGCCAGCAGCCCGCGGACAGGGAGCACCCACGAGCAGTACTTC.